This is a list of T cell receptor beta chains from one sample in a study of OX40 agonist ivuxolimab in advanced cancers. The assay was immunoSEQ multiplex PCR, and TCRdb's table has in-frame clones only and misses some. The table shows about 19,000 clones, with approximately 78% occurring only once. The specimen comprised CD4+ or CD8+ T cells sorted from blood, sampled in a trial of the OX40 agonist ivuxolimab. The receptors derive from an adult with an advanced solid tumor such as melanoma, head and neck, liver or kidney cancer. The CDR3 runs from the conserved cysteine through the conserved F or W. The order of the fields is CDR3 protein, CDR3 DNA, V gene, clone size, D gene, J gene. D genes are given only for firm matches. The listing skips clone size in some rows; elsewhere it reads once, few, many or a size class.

CASSLGGDEARGLFF	TGTGCCAGCAGCTTGGGGGGGGACGAGGCGAGGGGACTGTTTTTT	TRBV5-4	-	-	TRBJ1-4
CASSLEWLAGGSLTDTQYF	TGTGCCAGCAGCTTGGAGTGGCTAGCGGGGGGATCTCTTACAGATACGCAGTATTTT	TRBV5-6	-	TRBD2	TRBJ2-3
CAWSVWAVAYNEQFF	TGTGCCTGGAGTGTATGGGCGGTAGCCTACAATGAGCAGTTCTTC	TRBV30	-	-	TRBJ2-1
CASTDLRRGVPYEQYF	TGTGCAAGTACGGACCTGCGACGGGGGGTACCCTACGAGCAGTACTTC	TRBV19	-	TRBD2	TRBJ2-7
CASTPLRNPYEQYF	TGTGCCAGCACCCCTCTCAGGAATCCCTACGAGCAGTACTTC	TRBV28	-	-	TRBJ2-7
CASSAGTSTPPGELFF	TGTGCCAGCAGTGCCGGGACTTCTACTCCTCCCGGGGAGCTGTTTTTT	TRBV2	-	-	TRBJ2-2
CASSVGGSVPWNTIYF	TGTGCCAGTAGTGTCGGAGGCTCAGTTCCCTGGAACACCATATATTTT	TRBV19	-	-	TRBJ1-3
CASRDRDRFNEQFF	TGCGCCAGCAGGGACAGGGACAGGTTCAATGAGCAGTTCTTC	TRBV5-1	once	TRBD1	TRBJ2-1
CASSRRISDTEAFF	TGTGCCAGCAGTAGACGGATCTCGGACACTGAAGCTTTCTTT	TRBV2	-	-	TRBJ1-1
CASALGDNEQFF	TGTGCCAGTGCCCTAGGAGACAATGAGCAGTTCTTC	TRBV19	-	-	TRBJ2-1
CASSIRGASTDTQYF	TGTGCCAGTAGTATCCGGGGGGCTAGCACAGATACGCAGTATTTT	TRBV19	-	-	TRBJ2-3
CASRDRGASNQPQHF	TGTGCCAGCAGGGACAGGGGTGCCAGCAATCAGCCCCAGCATTTT	TRBV2	-	TRBD1	TRBJ1-5
CAIARPDNTEAFF	TGTGCCATCGCGCGGCCAGACAACACTGAAGCTTTCTTT	TRBV10-3	-	-	TRBJ1-1
CASSQEAQANQPQHF	TGTGCCAGCAGCCAAGAAGCACAGGCCAATCAGCCCCAGCATTTT	TRBV4-2	-	-	TRBJ1-5
CASSLATVFGNTIYF	TGTGCCAGCAGCTTAGCGACAGTTTTTGGAAACACCATATATTTT	TRBV7-9	-	-	TRBJ1-3
CASSMTGANTEAFF	TGTGCCAGTAGTATGACGGGGGCGAACACTGAAGCTTTCTTT	TRBV19	-	-	TRBJ1-1
CASRAGTGISYSGNTIYF	TGTGCCAGCAGGGCCGGGACAGGTATCTCTTACTCTGGAAACACCATATATTTT	TRBV2	-	TRBD1	TRBJ1-3
CASSLGQGPSYEQYF	TGTGCCAGCAGCTTAGGACAAGGCCCTTCCTACGAGCAGTACTTC	TRBV7-2	-	-	TRBJ2-7
CASSSDYNEQFF	TGTGCCAGCAGCTCGGACTACAATGAGCAGTTCTTC	TRBV5-6	-	-	TRBJ2-1
CASSIGGLNIQYF	TGTGCCAGTAGTATAGGGGGGCTGAACATTCAGTACTTC	TRBV19	few	-	TRBJ2-4
CAISELQGNYGYTF	TGTGCCATCAGTGAGTTACAGGGCAACTATGGCTACACCTTC	TRBV10-3	few	-	TRBJ1-2
CASSSKWGDTQYF	TGTGCCAGCAGCTCAAAATGGGGCGATACGCAGTATTTT	TRBV11-2	-	-	TRBJ2-3
CASSAEAGLASEQYF	TGTGCCAGCAGCGCTGAGGCGGGACTAGCAAGCGAGCAGTACTTC	TRBV5-8	-	TRBD2	TRBJ2-7
CASSMKSLLENTGELFF	TGTGCCAGTAGTATGAAGAGTCTCTTGGAGAACACCGGGGAGCTGTTTTTT	TRBV19	-	-	TRBJ2-2
CASSLASGMSSYNEQFF	TGTGCCAGCAGCTTAGCGTCAGGTATGAGCTCCTACAATGAGCAGTTCTTC	TRBV7-8	-	-	TRBJ2-1
CASSQALAGHNEQFF	TGCGCCAGCAGCCAAGCCCTAGCGGGCCACAATGAGCAGTTCTTC	TRBV4-1	-	TRBD2	TRBJ2-1
CASSIWTVYYGYTF	TGTGCCAGCAGTATATGGACAGTTTACTATGGCTACACCTTC	TRBV6-1	once	-	TRBJ1-2
CASSLGVWGSATEAFF	TGTGCCAGCAGCTTAGGTGTTTGGGGAAGCGCCACTGAAGCTTTCTTT	TRBV11-2	once	-	TRBJ1-1
CASSLVAGPSETQYF	TGTGCCAGCAGCTTAGTGGCAGGACCTTCGGAGACCCAGTACTTC	TRBV7-7	-	-	TRBJ2-5
CASSLEVGAVYNEQFF	TGTGCCAGCAGCTTAGAGGTGGGCGCCGTCTACAATGAGCAGTTCTTC	TRBV7-6	few	-	TRBJ2-1
CASSELGHASTDTQYF	TGTGCCAGCAGTGAATTGGGCCACGCTAGCACAGATACGCAGTATTTT	TRBV2	-	-	TRBJ2-3
CASSFVLAGGPGSYNEQFF	TGTGCCAGCAGTTTTGTTCTAGCGGGAGGGCCGGGCTCCTACAATGAGCAGTTCTTC	TRBV28	-	TRBD2	TRBJ2-1
CASSSDRFHEQFF	TGTGCCAGTAGTTCGGACAGGTTTCATGAGCAGTTCTTC	TRBV19	-	TRBD1	TRBJ2-1
CASSPQDRWGYTF	TGTGCCAGCAGCCCCCAAGACCGGTGGGGCTACACCTTC	TRBV14	-	-	TRBJ1-2
CASTPTGSSYNEQFF	TGTGCCAGCACCCCGACTGGGAGCTCCTACAATGAGCAGTTCTTC	TRBV6-6	-	-	TRBJ2-1
CASSLVGTWQEQYF	TGTGCCAGCAGCTTGGTGGGGACCTGGCAAGAGCAGTACTTC	TRBV5-6	-	-	TRBJ2-7
CASSFRGAYQPQHF	TGTGCCAGCAGTTTTAGGGGGGCGTATCAGCCCCAGCATTTT	TRBV28	-	-	TRBJ1-5
CSVESEGQATGELFF	TGCAGCGTTGAAAGTGAGGGACAGGCCACCGGGGAGCTGTTTTTT	TRBV29-1	-	TRBD1	TRBJ2-2
CASSQGDREAYEQYF	TGCGCCAGCAGCCAAGGGGACAGGGAGGCCTACGAGCAGTACTTC	TRBV4-1	-	TRBD1	TRBJ2-7
CASSYSTTTPYNEQFF	TGTGCCAGCAGTTACTCGACCACCACACCCTACAATGAGCAGTTCTTC	TRBV6-5	-	-	TRBJ2-1
CASTLPRGVVDTEAFF	TGTGCCAGCACCCTGCCCCGGGGGGTTGTCGACACTGAAGCTTTCTTT	TRBV7-9	-	-	TRBJ1-1
CASRPGQGINQPQHF	TGTGCCAGCAGGCCGGGACAGGGGATAAATCAGCCCCAGCATTTT	TRBV2	once	TRBD1	TRBJ1-5
CASSVGLAGGLYNEQFF	TGTGCCAGCAGCGTGGGACTAGCGGGGGGGCTTTACAATGAGCAGTTCTTC	TRBV13	-	TRBD2	TRBJ2-1
CATSGRDRAYEQYF	TGTGCCACCAGCGGCCGGGACAGGGCCTACGAGCAGTACTTC	TRBV15	-	TRBD1	TRBJ2-7
CAWSGTGAYRGETQYF	TGTGCCTGGAGTGGTACGGGCGCATATAGGGGGGAGACCCAGTACTTC	TRBV30	-	-	TRBJ2-5
CASSYPGHHYEQYF	TGCGCCAGCAGCTACCCGGGACACCACTACGAGCAGTACTTC	TRBV5-1	-	-	TRBJ2-7